These 21 T cell receptor beta chains originate from one sample sequenced in a study of T-cell reconstitution after alpha-beta-depleted transplantation in children. A library of TCRbeta sequences, prepared with unique molecular identifiers, was generated. In TCRdb, the PCR reads were re-called with MiXCR into one record per CDR3 protein. Found here are some 600,000 distinct CDR3 sequences, 16% of them singletons; the top ten hold about 1.1%. The source material was PBMCs from the stem cell graft donor, sampled from the stem cell graft. These receptors originate from a human donor who donated a stem cell graft to a child with acute myeloid leukemia.

This clonotype was recorded many times. The rearrangement joins TRBV12-3 or TRBV12-4 to TRBJ2-1; D is uncertain. CDR3 length: 14 amino acids. V was cut by 3 bases and J by 6 bases, with 12 bases left in between. CDR3 sequence (DNA): TGTGCCAGCAGTTTGGCCCCCTCGGGCAATGAGCAGTTCTTC. It specifies CASSLAPSGNEQFF.

This clonotype was found many times. The genes are TRBV20-1 and TRBJ2-7; D is possibly TRBD2 (6 bases). The CDR3 is 14 amino acids. CDR1 and CDR2 (germline): DFQATT, SNEGSKA (reference sequence). Between the trimmed V and J ends, which lost 2 bases and 9 bases, there was a span of 20 bases. The chain's CDR3 is CSARMRRGRASQYF. The CDR3, as DNA: TGCAGTGCTAGAATGAGGCGGGGACGAGCGTCGCAGTACTTC.

This clonotype was found many times. V is TRBV20-1 and J is TRBJ2-7; TRBD1 matches 9 bases. The trim removed 7 bases at V and 5 bases at J, leaving 6 bases unmatched. The CDR3 is made up of 12 amino acids. Germline-derived CDR1 and CDR2 are DFQATT and SNEGSKA (reference sequence). The CDR3 region is CSVEGQGNEQYF. The CDR3, as DNA: TGCAGTGTTGAAGGACAGGGGAACGAGCAGTACTTC.

This clonotype has only one observation. V gene TRBV18 combines with J gene TRBJ2-1, with TRBD1 matching 7 bases. CDR1 is KGHSH and CDR2 is LQKENI in the germline V gene. Losses at the gene ends were 6 bases for V and 0 bases for J; bases not matched to a gene: 11. The length of the CDR3 is 17 residues. The CDR3 region has the DNA TGTGCCAGCTCCCCGACAGGGCCTAGCAGCTCCTACAATGAGCAGTTCTTC. Translation: CASSPTGPSSSYNEQFF.

This clonotype was observed many times. V and J are TRBV15 and TRBJ2-7; 8 nucleotides match TRBD2. The V gene's germline CDR1 is LNHNV and CDR2 YYDKDF (reference sequence). V lost 0 bases, J lost 5 bases, and 6 bases stayed unmatched. The CDR3 spans 15 residues. Here the CDR3 reads CATSRDPSGGDEQYV. The CDR3, as DNA: TGTGCCACCAGCAGAGATCCCAGCGGGGGAGACGAGCAGTACGTC.

The chain couples TRBV5-1 to TRBJ1-4, with D possibly being TRBD1 (5 bases). V was clipped by 5 bases and J by 4 bases, with 15 bases between them. Germline CDR1 and CDR2: SGHRS and YFSETQ. The CDR3 covers 15 residues. The CDR3 DNA follows: TGCGCCAGCAGTTCCGGGACGGCGAGTAATGAAAAACTGTTTTTT. Translating gives CASSSGTASNEKLFF.

This clonotype has more than one count but fewer than ten. The J gene is TRBJ1-1, the V gene TRBV4-3, with TRBD1 identical over 7 bases. CDR1 is LGHNA, CDR2 YSLEER, per germline. There are 14 residues in the CDR3. V lost 1 base to trimming and J lost 9 bases; unmatched junction nucleotides: 8. CDR3 protein: CASSQVFGQVQAFF. The DNA for the CDR3 is TGCGCCAGCAGCCAAGTCTTTGGACAGGTTCAAGCTTTCTTT.

The sample holds many counts of this clonotype. This chain connects TRBV20-1 to TRBJ2-5; D remains ambiguous. The germline V and J ends were trimmed by 3 bases and 5 bases, with 13 bases remaining between them. Germline V CDR1 and CDR2: DFQATT, SNEGSKA (reference sequence). The CDR3 runs 13 residues. The CDR3 DNA reads TGCAGTGCTAGTCCGGCCGGCAGGGAGACCCAGTACTTC. Its protein product is CSASPAGRETQYF.

This rearrangement joins TRBV7-9 to TRBJ1-1, with a weak D call TRBD1 (6 bases). Trimming shortened V by 7 bases and J by 5 bases, and 14 bases separated the two germline ends. This CDR3 spans 13 amino acids. CDR1 and CDR2 (germline): SEHNR, FQNEAQ (reference sequence). The CDR3 spells CASTRGGQTEAFF. As DNA, the CDR3 is TGTGCCAGCACCCGCGGGGGGCAGACTGAAGCTTTCTTT.

The genes are TRBV5-1 and TRBJ2-2, with D perhaps matching TRBD1 or TRBD2 (6 bases each). The germline V gene encodes CDR1 SGHRS and CDR2 YFSETQ. V was trimmed by 3 bases and J by 4 bases, leaving 16 bases between them. The CDR3 totals 16 residues. DNA of the CDR3: TGCGCCAGCAGCTATCGAGGCAGGGGAGGCACCGGGGAGCTGTTTTTT. Translating gives CASSYRGRGGTGELFF.

This clonotype has a count of ten or more. V is TRBV20-1 and J is TRBJ2-3; a possible D gene is TRBD1 (6 bases). Germline CDR1 is DFQATT and CDR2 is SNEGSKA (reference sequence). The length of the CDR3 is 14 residues. V was clipped by 3 bases and J by 2 bases, with 12 bases between them. The CDR3 region has the DNA TGCAGTGCTAGGTCGACAGGCCTCACAGATACGCAGTATTTT. Translated: CSARSTGLTDTQYF.

The table lists this clonotype with many counts. CDR3 sequence: CASSLGGYTF. CDR3 in DNA: TGTGCCAGCAGCTTAGGTGGCTACACCTTC. This chain uses TRBV7-2 with TRBJ1-2; D is unclear. The CDR3 covers 10 residues. V shed 1 base and J shed 7 bases, with 1 base lying between them. CDR1 and CDR2 (germline): SGHTA, FQGNSA.

The table lists this clonotype with many counts. The chain combines TRBV29-1 with TRBJ2-2, with D uncertain. The CDR3 consists of 10 residues. Trimming took off 6 bases at V and 5 bases at J, with 4 bases between the two ends. Germline CDR1 and CDR2: SQVTM and ANQGSEA. The CDR3 protein is CSVWTGELFF. The CDR3 coding sequence is TGCAGCGTATGGACCGGGGAGCTGTTTTTT.

As for this clonotype: Germline and junction disagree at one end, which may indicate a read error. The chain uses TRBV29-1 and TRBJ2-5, with 8 nucleotides matching TRBD2. The CDR3 contains 12 residues. CDR1 SQVTM and CDR2 ANQGSEA come from the germline V gene. CDR3 sequence reads: CSVERGGETRYF. The CDR3 bases are TGCAGCGTCGAACGGGGGGGAGAGACCCGGTACTTC. The full variable domain, rest sourced from reference TRBV29-1 and TRBJ2-5, is SAVISQKPSRDICQRGTSLTIQCQVDSQVTMMFWYRQQPGQSLTLIATANQGSEATYESGFVIDKFPISRPNLTFSTLTVSNMSPEDSSIYLCSVERGGETRYFGPGTRLLVL.

V and J are TRBV7-2 and TRBJ1-2, with D unresolved. In germline, CDR1 is SGHTA, CDR2 FQGNSA. Trimming took off 2 bases at V and 5 bases at J, with 9 bases between the two ends. CDR3 length: 13 amino acids. CDR3 region: CASSLTPGYGYTF. The CDR3 coding sequence is TGTGCCAGCAGCTTAACCCCCGGGTATGGCTACACCTTC.

This clonotype was observed many times. The chain joins TRBV20-1 to TRBJ1-4, with 9 positions matching TRBD1. There are 13 residues in the CDR3. The germline CDR1 and CDR2 sequences are DFQATT and SNEGSKA (reference sequence). The trim removed 5 bases at V and 8 bases at J, leaving 6 bases unmatched. The CDR3 DNA is TGCAGTGCTCCACAGGGGGCGCGGGAAAAACTGTTTTTT. As protein: CSAPQGAREKLFF.

This clonotype was counted only a few times. V gene TRBV21-1 combines with J gene TRBJ2-7. TRBV21-1 counts as a pseudogene. This CDR3 comprises 13 residues. The CDR3 region has the DNA TGTGCCAGCAGCAAGGCTGGGTCCTACGAGCAGTACTTC. Encoded protein: CASSKAGSYEQYF.

This clonotype was counted ten times or more. The chain couples TRBV4-3 to TRBJ2-1, with 8 bases aligning to TRBD1. Germline CDR1 and CDR2: LGHNA and YSLEER. The CDR3 has 15 amino acids. The V gene end was trimmed by 2 bases and the J gene end by 2 bases; junction bases not matched to a gene: 2. The CDR3 DNA reads as TGCGCCAGCAGCCAAAGACAGGGGACCTACAATGAGCAGTTCTTC. Encoded protein: CASSQRQGTYNEQFF.

The chain joins TRBV7-9 to TRBJ2-1; D might be TRBD2 (6 bases). The germline CDR1 and CDR2 sequences are SEHNR and FQNEAQ (reference sequence). V was clipped by 5 bases and J by 5 bases, with 16 bases between them. This CDR3 contains 15 residues. The CDR3 region has the DNA TGTGCCAGCAGCCCCGTAGCGGAAACTGACAATGAGCAGTTCTTC. Translating it yields CASSPVAETDNEQFF. The complete variable domain, with remaining parts taken from reference TRBV7-9 and TRBJ2-1, reads DTGVSQNPRHKITKRGQNVTFRCDPISEHNRLYWYRQTLGQGPEFLTYFQNEAQLEKSRLLSDRFSAERPKGSFSTLEIQRTEQGDSAMYLCASSPVAETDNEQFFGPGTRLTVL.

This clonotype came up many times. The chain employs TRBV6-1 and TRBJ2-1; D gene uncertain. CDR1 is MNHNS, CDR2 SASEGT, per germline. The CDR3 length is 14 residues. V lost 5 bases and J 9 bases, leaving 17 bases between the germline ends. The CDR3 nucleotides are TGTGCCAGCAGTCAGACGAAGGGCTCGCCTGAGCAGTTCTTC. Protein: CASSQTKGSPEQFF.

Ten or more counts support this clonotype. V gene TRBV12-5 combines with J gene TRBJ1-1; D not certain. The CDR3 loop spans 13 amino acids. Trimming cost V 7 bases and J 1 base, with 10 bases left between them. CDR1 is LGHNT, CDR2 FRNRAP, per germline. The DNA of the CDR3 is TGTGCTAGTGCCACTGGGGAGAACACTGAAGCTTTCTTT. Its translation is CASATGENTEAFF.